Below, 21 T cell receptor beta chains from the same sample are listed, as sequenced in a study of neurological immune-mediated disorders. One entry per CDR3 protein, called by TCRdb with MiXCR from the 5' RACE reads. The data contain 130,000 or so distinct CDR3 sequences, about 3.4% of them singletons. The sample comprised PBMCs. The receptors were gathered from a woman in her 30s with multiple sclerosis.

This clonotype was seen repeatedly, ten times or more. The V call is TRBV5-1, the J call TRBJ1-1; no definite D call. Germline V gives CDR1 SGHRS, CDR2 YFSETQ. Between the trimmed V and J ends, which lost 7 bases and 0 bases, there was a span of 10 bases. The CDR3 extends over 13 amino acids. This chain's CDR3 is CASRAGLNTEAFF. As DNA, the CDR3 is TGCGCCAGCCGCGCGGGCCTGAACACTGAAGCTTTCTTT. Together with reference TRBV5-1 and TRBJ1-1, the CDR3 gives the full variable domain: KAGVTQTPRYLIKTRGQQVTLSCSPISGHRSVSWYQQTPGQGLQFLFEYFSETQRNKGNFPGRFSGRQFSNSRSEMNVSTLELGDSALYLCASRAGLNTEAFFGQGTRLTVV.

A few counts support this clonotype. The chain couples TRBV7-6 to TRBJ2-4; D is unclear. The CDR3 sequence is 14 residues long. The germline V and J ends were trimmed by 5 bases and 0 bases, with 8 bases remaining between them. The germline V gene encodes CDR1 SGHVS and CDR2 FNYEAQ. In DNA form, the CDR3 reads TGTGCCAGCAGCCCCGGGTTAGCCAAAAACATTCAGTACTTC. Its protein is CASSPGLAKNIQYF.

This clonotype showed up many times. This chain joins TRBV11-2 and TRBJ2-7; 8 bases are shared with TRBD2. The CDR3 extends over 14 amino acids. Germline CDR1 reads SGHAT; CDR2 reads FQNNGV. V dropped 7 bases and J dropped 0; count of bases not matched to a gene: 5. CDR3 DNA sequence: TGTGCCAGCACCCCGGGGGGGCCCTCCTACGAGCAGTACTTC. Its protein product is CASTPGGPSYEQYF.

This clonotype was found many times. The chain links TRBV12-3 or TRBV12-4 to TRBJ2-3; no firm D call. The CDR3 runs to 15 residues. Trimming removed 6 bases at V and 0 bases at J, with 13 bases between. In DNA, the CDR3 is TGTGCCAGCAGACCGTTGGCGTCTAGCACAGATACGCAGTATTTT. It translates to CASRPLASSTDTQYF.

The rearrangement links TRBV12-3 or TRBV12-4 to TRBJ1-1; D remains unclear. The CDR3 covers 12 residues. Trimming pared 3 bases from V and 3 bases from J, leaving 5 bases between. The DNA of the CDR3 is TGTGCCAGCAGTTTTCAAGACACTGAAGCTTTCTTT. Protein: CASSFQDTEAFF.

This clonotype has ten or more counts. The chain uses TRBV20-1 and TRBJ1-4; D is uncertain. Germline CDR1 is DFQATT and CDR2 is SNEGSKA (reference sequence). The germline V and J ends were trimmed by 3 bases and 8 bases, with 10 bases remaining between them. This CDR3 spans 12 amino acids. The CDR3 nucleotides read TGCAGTGCTAGGCGGGGAAAGGAAAAACTGTTTTTT. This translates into CSARRGKEKLFF.

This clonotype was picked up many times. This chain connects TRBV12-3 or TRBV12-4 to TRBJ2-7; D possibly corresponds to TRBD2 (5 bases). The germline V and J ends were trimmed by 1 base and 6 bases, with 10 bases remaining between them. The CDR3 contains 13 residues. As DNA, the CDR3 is TGTGCCAGCAGTTTAGAGAGCCGGGGCGAGCAGTACTTC. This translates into CASSLESRGEQYF.

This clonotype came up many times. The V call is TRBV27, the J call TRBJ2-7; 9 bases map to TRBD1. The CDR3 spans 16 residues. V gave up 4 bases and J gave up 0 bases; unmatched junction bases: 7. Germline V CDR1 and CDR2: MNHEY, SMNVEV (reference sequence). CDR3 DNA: TGTGCCAGCAGTTCCCGGACAGGGGCCATCTCCTACGAGCAGTACTTC. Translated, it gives CASSSRTGAISYEQYF.

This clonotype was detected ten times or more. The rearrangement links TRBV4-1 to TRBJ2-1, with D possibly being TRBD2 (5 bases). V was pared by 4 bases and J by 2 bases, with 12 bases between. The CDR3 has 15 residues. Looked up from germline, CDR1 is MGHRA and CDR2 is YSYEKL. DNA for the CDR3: TGCGCCAGCAGCCCGGGATTGGGGACCTACAATGAGCAGTTCTTC. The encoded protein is CASSPGLGTYNEQFF.

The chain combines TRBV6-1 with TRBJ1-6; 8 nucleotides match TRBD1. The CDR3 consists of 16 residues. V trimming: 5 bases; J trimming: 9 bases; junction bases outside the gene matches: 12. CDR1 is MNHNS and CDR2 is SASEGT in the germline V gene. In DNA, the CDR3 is TGTGCCAGCAGTCTCATGGCTGGACAGGGAATTTCACCCCTCCACTTT. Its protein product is CASSLMAGQGISPLHF.

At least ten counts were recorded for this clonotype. Here the CDR3 DNA reads TGCAGTGCTAGAGCCCCCGGGGGAGAAGCTGAAGCTTTCTTT. This translates into CSARAPGGEAEAFF. The V call is TRBV20-1, the J call TRBJ1-1; a possible D gene is TRBD1 (5 bases). Germline V gene lookup returns CDR1 DFQATT and CDR2 SNEGSKA (reference sequence). The CDR3 loop spans 14 amino acids. The V and J ends lost 1 base and 6 bases respectively, with 15 bases between them.

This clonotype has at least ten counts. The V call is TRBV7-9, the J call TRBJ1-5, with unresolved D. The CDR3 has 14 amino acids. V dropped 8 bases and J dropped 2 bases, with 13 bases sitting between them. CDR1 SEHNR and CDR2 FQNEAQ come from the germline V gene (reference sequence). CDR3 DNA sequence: TGTGCCAGCGCCCAGTCGTCGGGCAATCAGCCCCAGCATTTT. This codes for CASAQSSGNQPQHF. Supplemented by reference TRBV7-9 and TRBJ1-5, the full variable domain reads DTGVSQNPRHKITKRGQNVTFRCDPISEHNRLYWYRQTLGQGPEFLTYFQNEAQLEKSRLLSDRFSAERPKGSFSTLEIQRTEQGDSAMYLCASAQSSGNQPQHFGDGTRLSIL.

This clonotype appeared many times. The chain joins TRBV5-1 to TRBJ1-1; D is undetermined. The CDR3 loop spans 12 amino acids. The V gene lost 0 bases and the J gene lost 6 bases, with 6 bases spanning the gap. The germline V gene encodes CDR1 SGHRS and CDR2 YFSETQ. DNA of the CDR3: TGCGCCAGCAGCTTGGAAGGGTCTGAAGCTTTCTTT. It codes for CASSLEGSEAFF. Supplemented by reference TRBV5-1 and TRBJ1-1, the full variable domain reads KAGVTQTPRYLIKTRGQQVTLSCSPISGHRSVSWYQQTPGQGLQFLFEYFSETQRNKGNFPGRFSGRQFSNSRSEMNVSTLELGDSALYLCASSLEGSEAFFGQGTRLTVV.

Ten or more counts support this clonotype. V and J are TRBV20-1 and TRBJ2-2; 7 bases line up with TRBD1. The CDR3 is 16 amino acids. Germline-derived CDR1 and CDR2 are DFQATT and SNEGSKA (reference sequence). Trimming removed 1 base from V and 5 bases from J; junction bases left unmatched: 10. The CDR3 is CSARGHRGLKTGELFF. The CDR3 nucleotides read TGCAGTGCTAGAGGGCACAGGGGTTTAAAAACCGGGGAGCTGTTTTTT.

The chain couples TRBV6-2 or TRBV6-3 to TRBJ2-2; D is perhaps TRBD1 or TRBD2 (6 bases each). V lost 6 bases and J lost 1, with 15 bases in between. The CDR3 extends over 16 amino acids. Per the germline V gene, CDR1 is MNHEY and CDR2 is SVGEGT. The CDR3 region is CASSLRGQGNTGELFF. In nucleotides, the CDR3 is TGTGCCAGCAGCTTACGGGGGCAGGGGAACACCGGGGAGCTGTTTTTT.

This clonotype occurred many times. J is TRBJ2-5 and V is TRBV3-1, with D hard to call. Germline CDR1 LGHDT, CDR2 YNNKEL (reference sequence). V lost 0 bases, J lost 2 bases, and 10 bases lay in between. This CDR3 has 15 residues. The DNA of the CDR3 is TGTGCCAGCAGCCAAGATGGCCGGGTACAAGAGACCCAGTACTTC. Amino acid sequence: CASSQDGRVQETQYF.

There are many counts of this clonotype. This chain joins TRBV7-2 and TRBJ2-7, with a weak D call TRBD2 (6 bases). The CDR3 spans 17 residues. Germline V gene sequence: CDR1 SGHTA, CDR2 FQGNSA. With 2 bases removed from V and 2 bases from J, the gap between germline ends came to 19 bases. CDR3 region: CASSLPSAGPNTYEQYF. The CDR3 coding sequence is TGTGCCAGCAGCTTACCGTCGGCGGGGCCTAACACCTACGAGCAGTACTTC.

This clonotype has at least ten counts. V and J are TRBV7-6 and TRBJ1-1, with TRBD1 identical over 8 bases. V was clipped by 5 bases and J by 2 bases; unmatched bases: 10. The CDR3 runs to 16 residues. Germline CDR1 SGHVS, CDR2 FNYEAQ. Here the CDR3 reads CASSPDRGLTNTEAFF. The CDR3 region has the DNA TGTGCCAGCAGCCCCGACAGGGGTCTAACTAACACTGAAGCTTTCTTT.

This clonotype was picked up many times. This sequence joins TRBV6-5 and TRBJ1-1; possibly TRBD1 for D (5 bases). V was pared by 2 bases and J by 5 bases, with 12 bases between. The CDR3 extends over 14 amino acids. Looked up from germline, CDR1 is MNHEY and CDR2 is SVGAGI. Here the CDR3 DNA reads TGTGCCAGCAGTTACGGGGACCTTGGGACTGAAGCTTTCTTT. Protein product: CASSYGDLGTEAFF.

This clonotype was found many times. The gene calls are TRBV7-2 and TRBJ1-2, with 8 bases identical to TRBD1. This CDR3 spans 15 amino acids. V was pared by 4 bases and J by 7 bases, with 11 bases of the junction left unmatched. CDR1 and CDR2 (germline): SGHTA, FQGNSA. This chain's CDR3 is CASSSWTGTVAGYTF. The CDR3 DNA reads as TGTGCCAGCAGCTCGTGGACAGGGACTGTTGCTGGCTACACCTTC.

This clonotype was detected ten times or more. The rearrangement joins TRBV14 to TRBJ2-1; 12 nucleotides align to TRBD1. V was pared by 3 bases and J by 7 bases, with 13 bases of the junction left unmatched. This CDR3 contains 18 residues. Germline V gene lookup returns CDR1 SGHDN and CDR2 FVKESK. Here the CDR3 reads CASSQSRDRGRTRNEQFF. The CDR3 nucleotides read TGTGCCAGCAGCCAGTCCCGGGACAGGGGGCGCACTAGAAATGAGCAGTTCTTC.